One sample yielded the 23 T cell receptor beta chains listed below, sequenced in a study of response to subunit inactivated influenza vaccine. MiXCR, applied by TCRdb to the RT-PCR reads, yields one record per CDR3 protein. The sample consists of around 580,000 distinct CDR3 sequences, 12% of them appearing once. The sample was PBMCs from blood, taken on the day of vaccination. The receptors were sampled from a man over 45 who received an inactivated influenza vaccine.

This clonotype was found a few times. The chain has TRBV12-3 or TRBV12-4 and TRBJ1-4, with 7 bases that match TRBD1. J gave up 5 bases and V 3 bases, and 9 bases lay outside the gene matches. The CDR3 contains 16 residues. The CDR3 DNA sequence: TGTGCCAGCAGTTTCGGACCGGGACAGAAAAATGAAAAACTGTTTTTT. Translating it yields CASSFGPGQKNEKLFF.

This clonotype was picked up a small number of times. The chain links TRBV7-2 to TRBJ2-7; 9 bases align to TRBD2. The CDR3 is 15 residues long. The V gene's germline CDR1 is SGHTA and CDR2 FQGNSA. Trimming at V came to 1 base and at J to 4 bases, leaving 5 bases not matched to a gene. In nucleotides, the CDR3 is TGTGCCAGCAGCTTAGTGCTAGCGGGAATGTACGAGCAGTACTTC. Protein product: CASSLVLAGMYEQYF. Variable domain in full (rest from reference TRBV7-2 and TRBJ2-7): GAGVSQSPSNKVTEKGKDVELRCDPISGHTALYWYRQSLGQGLEFLIYFQGNSAPDKSGLPSDRFSAERTGGSVSTLTIQRTQQEDSAVYLCASSLVLAGMYEQYFGPGTRLTVT.

This clonotype has only a few counts. The chain links TRBV11-2 to TRBJ2-7; either TRBD1 or TRBD2 may fit D (5 bases each). This CDR3 contains 18 residues. Trimming removed 4 bases at V and 0 bases at J, with 22 bases between. CDR1 is SGHAT, CDR2 FQNNGV, per germline. The CDR3 here is CASSSGTVLSAISYEQYF. The CDR3 bases are TGTGCCAGCAGCTCGGGGACGGTTCTGTCTGCTATCTCCTACGAGCAGTACTTC.

V is TRBV5-1 and J is TRBJ2-7; D perhaps matches TRBD1 (7 bases). V lost 4 bases, J lost 1 base, and 18 bases lay in between. The CDR3 spans 16 residues. In germline, CDR1 is SGHRS, CDR2 YFSETQ. This CDR3 reads CASSGLGGRGSYEQYF. The CDR3 DNA reads TGCGCCAGCAGCGGCCTGGGGGGCAGGGGGTCCTACGAGCAGTACTTC.

The chain joins TRBV20-1 to TRBJ2-7, with unresolved D. Between the trimmed V and J ends, which lost 6 bases and 0 bases, there was a span of 15 bases. The CDR3 has 14 residues. Per the germline V gene, CDR1 is DFQATT and CDR2 is SNEGSKA (reference sequence). The CDR3 bases are TGCAGTGCCCCCCAGGCAGGAAGCTCCTACGAGCAGTACTTC. Translating it yields CSAPQAGSSYEQYF.

This clonotype showed up just a few times. The chain joins TRBV20-1 to TRBJ2-7; a weak D match, TRBD1 (6 bases). Trimming left V 7 bases short and J 2 bases short, with 18 bases between. The CDR3 is made up of 14 amino acids. The germline V gene has CDR1 DFQATT and CDR2 SNEGSKA (reference sequence). CDR3 residues: CSVSHGQRTYEQYF. CDR3 in DNA: TGCAGTGTCAGCCACGGACAGCGAACCTACGAGCAGTACTTC.

In this sample, this clonotype turned up once. The CDR3 here is CASSLAAVGTQYF. The CDR3 region has the DNA TGTGCCAGCAGCTTGGCTGCGGTCGGGACCCAGTACTTC. J is TRBJ2-5 and V is TRBV5-5; D call uncertain. The CDR3 sequence is 13 residues long. The germline V gene encodes CDR1 SGHKS and CDR2 YYEKEE (reference sequence). The ends were cut back, 0 bases at V and 7 bases at J, with 10 bases in the middle.

This clonotype was detected only a few times. The CDR3 DNA is TGTGCTAGTGGTTTGGGCCCCTCCAGCGAGCAGTTCTTC. Translating gives CASGLGPSSEQFF. The rearrangement joins TRBV12-5 to TRBJ2-1; D is ambiguous. Germline-derived CDR1 and CDR2 are LGHNT and FRNRAP. The CDR3 has 13 residues. Trimming left V 1 base short and J 10 bases short, with 11 bases between.

This clonotype was seen more than once but under ten times. The chain combines TRBV20-1 with TRBJ2-7; D perhaps matches TRBD1 (5 bases). Per germline, CDR1 DFQATT and CDR2 SNEGSKA (reference sequence). The length of the CDR3 is 13 residues. V dropped 5 bases and J dropped 3 bases, with 14 bases sitting between them. In DNA, the CDR3 is TGCAGTGCTCCCCCCAGGGCCGGCTACGAGCAGTACTTC. Translating gives CSAPPRAGYEQYF.

This clonotype was seen at least ten times. V usage is TRBV5-4 and J usage is TRBJ2-2; D unclear. The CDR3 extends over 14 amino acids. Germline-derived CDR1 and CDR2 are SGHNT and YYREEE (reference sequence). The V end was cut by 0 bases, the J end by 3 bases, with 6 bases between. The DNA for the CDR3 is TGTGCCAGCAGCTTGGGTGGTGACACCGGGGAGCTGTTTTTT. As protein: CASSLGGDTGELFF.

In this sample, this clonotype turned up many times. V usage is TRBV20-1 and J usage is TRBJ2-7, with a possible D match to TRBD2 (6 bases). CDR1 DFQATT and CDR2 SNEGSKA come from the germline V gene (reference sequence). The germline V and J ends were trimmed by 6 bases and 4 bases, with 16 bases remaining between them. The CDR3 has 13 amino acids. Written as DNA, the CDR3 is TGCAGTGCCTCTTCGGGACTGGGATACGAGCAGTACTTC. Its protein product is CSASSGLGYEQYF.

The V and J genes are TRBV20-1 and TRBJ2-3; D call uncertain. The V end lost 3 bases, the J end lost 3 bases, and 4 bases lay between the germline ends. The CDR3 covers 11 residues. Germline CDR1 and CDR2: DFQATT and SNEGSKA (reference sequence). The CDR3 bases are TGCAGTGCTAGCCCTACAGATACGCAGTATTTT. This gives the protein CSASPTDTQYF.

V gene TRBV5-6 combines with J gene TRBJ2-4; 10 bases agree with TRBD2. Germline V gene lookup returns CDR1 SGHDT and CDR2 YYEEEE. The V and J ends lost 1 base and 3 bases, in that order; junction bases with no gene match: 7. The CDR3 contains 17 residues. The CDR3 sequence is CASSLLAGAEVKNIQYF. DNA for the CDR3: TGTGCCAGCAGCTTGCTAGCGGGGGCGGAGGTCAAAAACATTCAGTACTTC.

J is TRBJ2-7 and V is TRBV28; 9 bases align to TRBD1. Germline V lookup: CDR1 MDHEN, CDR2 SYDVKM. The J segment lost 6 bases and the V segment lost 5 bases, leaving 11 bases of the junction unmatched. The CDR3 spans 15 residues. CDR3 region: CASSQHRDRAREQYF. The CDR3 region has the DNA TGTGCCAGCAGTCAGCACCGGGACAGGGCACGCGAGCAGTACTTC. Full variable domain (rest looked up from reference TRBV28 and TRBJ2-7): DVKVTQSSRYLVKRTGEKVFLECVQDMDHENMFWYRQDPGLGLRLIYFSYDVKMKEKGDIPEGYSVSREKKERFSLILESASTNQTSMYLCASSQHRDRAREQYFGPGTRLTVT.

The chain employs TRBV6-2 or TRBV6-3 and TRBJ1-2; tentatively, D is TRBD1 (6 bases). The V end was cut by 6 bases, the J end by 4 bases, with 24 bases between. CDR3 length: 17 amino acids. Germline values: CDR1 MNHEY, CDR2 SVGEGT. Written as DNA, the CDR3 is TGTGCCAGCAGGAAAACAGGGCCCAGGGGAGCGACCTATGGCTACACCTTC. Translating it yields CASRKTGPRGATYGYTF.

V gene TRBV28 combines with J gene TRBJ2-7; TRBD1 matches 9 bases. This CDR3 comprises 15 residues. V trimming: 6 bases; J trimming: 9 bases; junction bases outside the gene matches: 15. CDR1 MDHEN and CDR2 SYDVKM come from the germline V gene. The CDR3 region is CASRARGTGSGGQYF. DNA for the CDR3: TGTGCCAGCAGGGCCCGGGGGACAGGGTCGGGAGGGCAGTACTTC.

The chain recombines TRBV5-1 with TRBJ2-6; D gene ambiguous. This CDR3 spans 16 amino acids. Germline loops: CDR1 SGHRS, CDR2 YFSETQ. The V gene lost 0 bases and the J gene lost 0 bases, with 7 bases spanning the gap. As DNA, the CDR3 is TGCGCCAGCAGCTTGGGACCAGTCTCTGGGGCCAACGTCCTGACTTTC. Its translation is CASSLGPVSGANVLTF. Full variable domain (outside the CDR3, taken from reference TRBV5-1 and TRBJ2-6): KAGVTQTPRYLIKTRGQQVTLSCSPISGHRSVSWYQQTPGQGLQFLFEYFSETQRNKGNFPGRFSGRQFSNSRSEMNVSTLELGDSALYLCASSLGPVSGANVLTFGAGSRLTVL.

V usage is TRBV6-5 and J usage is TRBJ2-5; TRBD2 matches at 13 bases. The germline CDR1 and CDR2 sequences are MNHEY and SVGAGI. CDR3 length: 19 residues. V was pared by 2 bases and J by 9 bases, with 18 bases of the junction left unmatched. The CDR3 DNA reads as TGTGCCAGCAGTTACCCCGGGACTAGCGGGAAGTACCAGCAGTTACCCCAGTACTTC. It translates to CASSYPGTSGKYQQLPQYF.

The chain joins TRBV3-1 to TRBJ1-3; D remains unclear. Per germline, CDR1 LGHDT and CDR2 YNNKEL (reference sequence). V was pared by 1 base and J by 0 bases, with 13 bases between. The CDR3 extends over 17 amino acids. CDR3 sequence reads: CASSQGITDGSGNTIYF. Here the CDR3 DNA reads TGTGCCAGCAGCCAAGGCATCACCGACGGCTCTGGAAACACCATATATTTT.

The chain joins TRBV7-9 to TRBJ2-3; D is perhaps TRBD1 (7 bases). Trimming shortened V by 3 bases and J by 10 bases, and 17 bases separated the two germline ends. This CDR3 comprises 14 residues. Germline CDR1 and CDR2: SEHNR and FQNEAQ (reference sequence). The CDR3 region has the DNA TGTGCCAGCAGCTTTCAGGGGGGCCGGGAATCGCAGTATTTT. Its translation: CASSFQGGRESQYF.

This clonotype was detected only a few times. The chain uses TRBV20-1 and TRBJ2-2; maybe TRBD2 (5 bases). V dropped 0 bases and J dropped 5 bases, with 10 bases sitting between them. The germline CDR1 and CDR2 sequences are DFQATT and SNEGSKA (reference sequence). This CDR3 region has 14 residues. CDR3 in DNA: TGCAGTGCTAGAGATTTGGGGAGAACCGGGGAGCTGTTTTTT. It translates to CSARDLGRTGELFF.

This clonotype was observed at least ten times. The V call is TRBV6-2 or TRBV6-3, the J call TRBJ1-1; no reliable D call. Trimming stripped 0 bases from V and 10 bases from J, with 12 bases between. CDR1 is MNHEY, CDR2 SVGEGT, per germline. The CDR3 runs to 13 residues. The CDR3 loop reads CASSYSVPGRAFF. CDR3 nucleotide sequence: TGTGCCAGCAGTTACTCGGTACCCGGGAGAGCTTTCTTT.

The sample holds a few counts of this clonotype. The chain employs TRBV4-2 and TRBJ1-4, with unresolved D. The CDR3 has 14 amino acids. Germline V gene data show CDR1 as LGHNA and CDR2 as YNFKEQ. Trimming removed 1 base at V and 5 bases at J, with 8 bases between. CDR3 residues: CASSQASLNEKLFF. DNA of the CDR3: TGTGCCAGCAGCCAAGCCTCCTTAAATGAAAAACTGTTTTTT.